This entry concerns a single TCR beta chain. Its antigen is not identified. Germline lookup yields CDR1 MGHRA and CDR2 YSYEKL. V shed 1 base, J shed 2 bases, and the junction held 6 bases outside the gene matches. There are 16 residues in the CDR3. The data originate from a study of siplizumab effects on memory and regulatory T cells. General study findings and limits: Alloreactive CD4+ clones that could be mapped were on average around 62% Treg-derived with siplizumab, against approximately 28% in controls. Unstimulated subsets were the mapping target of only a minor fraction of alloreactive clones. Confirmation was lacking for the suppressive function of proliferating Tregs derived from siplizumab cultures. Both greater diversity than memory cells and a major contribution to the alloresponse seemed to characterize naive T cells.

Generated by immunoSEQ multiplex PCR, the TCRdb table keeps only in-frame clones and is missing some. Of 94,000 or so clones listed, roughly 93% were seen once; the top ten hold around 6.5%. The specimen was CD8+ T cells sorted from blood. This TCR was recovered from a human donor in good health. This chain joins TRBV4-1 and TRBJ2-7; TRBD2 aligns across 9 bases. The CDR3 coding sequence is TGCGCCAGCAGCCAAGCTCTAGCGGGACCGGCCTACGAGCAGTACTTC. Protein: CASSQALAGPAYEQYF.